The clone carrying this T cell receptor (beta chain) occurred a few times. Its matching antigen is unknown. The germline CDR1 and CDR2 sequences are SGHRS and YFSETQ. This CDR3 comprises 15 residues. With 0 bases clipped from V and 7 bases from J, the junction kept 4 bases outside the gene matches. The data were taken from a study of glioma-infiltrating T cells after dendritic cell vaccination. Primers: 60 V beta forward and 13 J beta reverse. Here immunoSEQ multiplex PCR was the method, and the copy in TCRdb shows in-frame clones only, minus some. Of more than 85,000 clones detected, 90% appear once; the ten largest clones hold approximately 3%. Time point indicated: after dendritic cell vaccination, including at tumor progression/relapse. Study conclusions and caveats: TCR clonality showed no direct relationship with survival. The cohort had few patients with full blood and tumor sets. Higher pretreatment TIL content predicted longer progression-free time and survival.

This TCR came from a human donor with glioblastoma. The sample consisted of blood, taken after dendritic cell vaccination. J is TRBJ2-1 and V is TRBV5-1, with 10 bases fitting TRBD2. The CDR3 sequence is CASSLGGLAVNEQFF. The CDR3 region has the DNA TGCGCCAGCAGCTTGGGAGGACTAGCGGTTAATGAGCAGTTCTTC.